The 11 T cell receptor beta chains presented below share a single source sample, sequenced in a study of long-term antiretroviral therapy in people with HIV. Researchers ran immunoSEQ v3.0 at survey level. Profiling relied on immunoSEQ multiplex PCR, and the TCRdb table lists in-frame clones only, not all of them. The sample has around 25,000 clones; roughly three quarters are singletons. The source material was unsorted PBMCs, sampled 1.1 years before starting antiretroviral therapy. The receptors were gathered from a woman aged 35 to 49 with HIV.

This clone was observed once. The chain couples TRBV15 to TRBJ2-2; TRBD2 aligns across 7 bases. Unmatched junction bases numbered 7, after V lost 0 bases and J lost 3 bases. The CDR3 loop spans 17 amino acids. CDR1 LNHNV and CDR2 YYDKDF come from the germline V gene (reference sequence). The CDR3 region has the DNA TGTGCCACCAGCAGAGATCCGCGGGGGTTGGACACCGGGGAGCTGTTTTTT. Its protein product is CATSRDPRGLDTGELFF.

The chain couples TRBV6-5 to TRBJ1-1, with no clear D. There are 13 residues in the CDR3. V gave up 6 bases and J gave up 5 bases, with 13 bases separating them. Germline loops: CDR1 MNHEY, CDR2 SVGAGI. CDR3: CASRGSRRTEAFF. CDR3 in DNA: TGTGCCAGCAGGGGTTCGCGGAGGACTGAAGCTTTCTTT.

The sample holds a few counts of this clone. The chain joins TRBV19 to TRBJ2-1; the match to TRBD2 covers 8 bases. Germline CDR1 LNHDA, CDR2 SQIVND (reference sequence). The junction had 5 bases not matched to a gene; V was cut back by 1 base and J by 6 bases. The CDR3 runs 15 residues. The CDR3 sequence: CASSIAGTSINEQFF. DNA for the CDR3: TGTGCCAGTAGTATAGCCGGGACTAGTATCAATGAGCAGTTCTTC.

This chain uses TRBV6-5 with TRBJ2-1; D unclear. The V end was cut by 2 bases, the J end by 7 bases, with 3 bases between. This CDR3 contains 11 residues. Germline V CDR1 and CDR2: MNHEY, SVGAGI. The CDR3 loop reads CASSYGNEQFF. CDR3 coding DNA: TGTGCCAGCAGTTACGGGAATGAGCAGTTCTTC.

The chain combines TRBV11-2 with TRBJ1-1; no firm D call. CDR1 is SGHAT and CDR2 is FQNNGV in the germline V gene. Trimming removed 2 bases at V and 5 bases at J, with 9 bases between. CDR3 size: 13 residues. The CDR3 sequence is CASSLTTGTEAFF. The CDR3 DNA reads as TGTGCCAGCAGCTTAACCACGGGGACTGAAGCTTTCTTT.

The CDR3 DNA is TGTGCCAGCAGAGATCGCGACCCGTACCAAGAGACCCAGTACTTC. It codes for CASRDRDPYQETQYF. The chain couples TRBV2 to TRBJ2-5; D gene unclear. CDR1 and CDR2 (germline): SNHLY, FYNNEI. V lost 6 bases, J lost 0 bases, and 14 bases lay in between. The CDR3 consists of 15 residues.

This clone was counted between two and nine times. Written as DNA, the CDR3 is TGTGCCAGTAGTATTGGACAGGCCTATGGCTACACCTTC. It codes for CASSIGQAYGYTF. V is TRBV19 and J is TRBJ1-2; TRBD1 matches at 7 bases. The CDR3 loop spans 13 amino acids. V lost 3 bases, J lost 4 bases, and 2 bases stayed unmatched. Per the germline V gene, CDR1 is LNHDA and CDR2 is SQIVND (reference sequence).

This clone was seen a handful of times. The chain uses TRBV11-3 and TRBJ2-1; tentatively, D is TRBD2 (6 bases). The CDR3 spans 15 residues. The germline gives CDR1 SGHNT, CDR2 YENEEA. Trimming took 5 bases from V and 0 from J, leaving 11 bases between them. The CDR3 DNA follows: TGTGCCAGCAGCCAGGGACTGAGCTCCTACAATGAGCAGTTCTTC. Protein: CASSQGLSSYNEQFF.

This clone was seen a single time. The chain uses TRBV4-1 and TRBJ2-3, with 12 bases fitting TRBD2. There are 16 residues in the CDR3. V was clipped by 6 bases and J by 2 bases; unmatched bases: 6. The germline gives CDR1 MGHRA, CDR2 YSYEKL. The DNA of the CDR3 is TGCGCCAGCAGAACCGCTAGCGGGGGGGACACAGATACGCAGTATTTT. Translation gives CASRTASGGDTDTQYF.

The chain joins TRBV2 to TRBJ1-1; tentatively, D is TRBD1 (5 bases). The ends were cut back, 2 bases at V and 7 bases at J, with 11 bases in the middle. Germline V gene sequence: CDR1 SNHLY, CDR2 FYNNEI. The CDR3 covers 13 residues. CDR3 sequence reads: CASSEIRQGEAFF. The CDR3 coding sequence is TGTGCCAGCAGTGAAATTCGGCAGGGTGAAGCTTTCTTT.

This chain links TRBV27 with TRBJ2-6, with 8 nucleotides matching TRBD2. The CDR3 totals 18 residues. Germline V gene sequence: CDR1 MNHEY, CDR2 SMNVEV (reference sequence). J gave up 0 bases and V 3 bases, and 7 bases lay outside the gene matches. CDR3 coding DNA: TGTGCCAGCAGTTTCATTCCGGGAGGGCCCTCTGGGGCCAACGTCCTGACTTTC. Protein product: CASSFIPGGPSGANVLTF.